This T cell receptor (beta chain) appears in the sequencing data of a study of blood T cell repertoires in COVID-19. During active infection, Seattle patients enrolled and were then monitored through disease. Here immunoSEQ multiplex PCR was the method, and the copy in TCRdb shows in-frame clones only, minus some. The sample lists 150,000 to 200,000 clones; approximately 87% were seen once. Trimming took 4 bases from V and 5 from J, leaving 15 bases between them. The CDR3 extends over 14 amino acids. Per germline, CDR1 SGDLS and CDR2 YYNGEE. This chain joins TRBV9 and TRBJ2-5; D not resolved. Sequencing used peripheral blood. This TCR derives from a woman aged 55-69 years with COVID-19, enrolled during active disease. In DNA form, the CDR3 reads TGTGCCAGCAGCCGCGTAGAGTCTATGGAGACCCAGTACTTC. Its translation is CASSRVESMETQYF.